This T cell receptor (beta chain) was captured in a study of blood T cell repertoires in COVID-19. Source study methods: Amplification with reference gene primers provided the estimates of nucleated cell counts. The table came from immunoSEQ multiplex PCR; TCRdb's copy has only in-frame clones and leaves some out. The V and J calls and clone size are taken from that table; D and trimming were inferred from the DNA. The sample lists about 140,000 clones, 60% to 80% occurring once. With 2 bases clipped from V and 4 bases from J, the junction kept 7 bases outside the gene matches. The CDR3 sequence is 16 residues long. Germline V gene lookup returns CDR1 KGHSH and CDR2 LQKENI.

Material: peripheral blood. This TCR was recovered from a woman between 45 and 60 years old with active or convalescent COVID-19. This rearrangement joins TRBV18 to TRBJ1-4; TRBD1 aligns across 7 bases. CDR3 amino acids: CASSPDRDRFNEKLFF. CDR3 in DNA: TGTGCCAGCTCACCAGACCGGGACAGATTTAATGAAAAACTGTTTTTT.